The 2 T cell receptor beta chains below come from one sample, sequenced in a study of blood T cells in healthy people across ages. It was with a sample-barcoded 5' primer and a J-beta primer mix that a second PCR of roughly 7 to 11 cycles was run. TCRdb re-called the 5' RACE reads with MiXCR, one entry per CDR3 protein. The sample records 1.5 million to 2 million distinct CDR3 sequences, 34% being singletons. The sequenced material came from blood. These receptors originate from a woman under 40 in good health.

This clonotype was counted a few times. The chain uses TRBV20-1 and TRBJ2-1; 10 bases match TRBD1. Germline CDR1 is DFQATT and CDR2 is SNEGSKA (reference sequence). This CDR3 is built from 14 residues. The V and J ends lost 4 bases and 13 bases, in that order; junction bases with no gene match: 13. The CDR3 here is CSATGQGDQETQFF. CDR3 DNA: TGCAGTGCTACCGGACAGGGGGACCAGGAGACCCAGTTCTTC.

The chain couples TRBV4-1 to TRBJ2-2; 8 bases fit TRBD2. Germline lookup yields CDR1 MGHRA and CDR2 YSYEKL. This CDR3 is 16 amino acids long. The ends lost 3 bases at V and 1 base at J; junction bases unmatched: 4. The chain's CDR3 is CASSHPGGLNTGELFF. DNA of the CDR3: TGCGCCAGCAGCCACCCGGGAGGGTTGAACACCGGGGAGCTGTTTTTT.